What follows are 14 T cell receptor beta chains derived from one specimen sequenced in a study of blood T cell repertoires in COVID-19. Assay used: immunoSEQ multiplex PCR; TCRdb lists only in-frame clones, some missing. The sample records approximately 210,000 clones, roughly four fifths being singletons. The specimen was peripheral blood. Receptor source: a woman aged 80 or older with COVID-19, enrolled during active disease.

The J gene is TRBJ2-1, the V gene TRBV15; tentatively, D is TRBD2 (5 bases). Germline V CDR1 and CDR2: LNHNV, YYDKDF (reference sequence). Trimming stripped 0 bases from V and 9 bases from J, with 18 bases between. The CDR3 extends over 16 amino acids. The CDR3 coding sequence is TGTGCCACCAGCAGAGATCTGTGGACTGTCGAGGGTGAGCAGTTCTTC. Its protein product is CATSRDLWTVEGEQFF.

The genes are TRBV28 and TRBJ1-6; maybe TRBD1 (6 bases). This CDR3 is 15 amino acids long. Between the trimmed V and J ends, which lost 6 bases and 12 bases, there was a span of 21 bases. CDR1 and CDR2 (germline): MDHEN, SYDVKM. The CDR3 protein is CASSSPTGPVGPLHF. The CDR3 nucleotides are TGTGCCAGCAGCAGCCCGACAGGCCCGGTGGGACCCCTCCACTTT.

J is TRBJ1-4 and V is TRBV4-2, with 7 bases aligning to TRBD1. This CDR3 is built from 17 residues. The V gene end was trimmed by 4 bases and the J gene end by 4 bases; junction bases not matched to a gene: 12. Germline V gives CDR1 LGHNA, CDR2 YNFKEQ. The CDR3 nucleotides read TGTGCCAGCAGCCCGAGAACAGGGGTCGGGATTAATGAAAAACTGTTTTTT. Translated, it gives CASSPRTGVGINEKLFF.

CDR3 amino acids: CASSPGTGSNQPQHF. For the CDR3, the DNA is TGTGCCAGCAGCCCCGGGACAGGGAGCAATCAGCCCCAGCATTTT. This chain links TRBV6-5 with TRBJ1-5, with 9 bases identical to TRBD1. The germline V gene encodes CDR1 MNHEY and CDR2 SVGAGI. This CDR3 is 15 amino acids long. J gave up 1 base and V 6 bases, and 4 bases lay outside the gene matches.

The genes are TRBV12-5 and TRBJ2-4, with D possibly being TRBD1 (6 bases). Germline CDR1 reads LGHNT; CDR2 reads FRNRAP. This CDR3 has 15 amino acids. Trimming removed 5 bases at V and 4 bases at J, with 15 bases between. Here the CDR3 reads CASGLGDTLKNIQYF. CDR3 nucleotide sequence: TGTGCTAGTGGTCTTGGGGACACACTAAAAAACATTCAGTACTTC.

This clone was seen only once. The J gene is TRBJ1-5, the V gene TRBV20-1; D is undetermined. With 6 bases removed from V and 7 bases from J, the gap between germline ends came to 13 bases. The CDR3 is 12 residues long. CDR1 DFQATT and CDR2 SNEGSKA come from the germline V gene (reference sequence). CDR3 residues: CSASYLQQPQHF. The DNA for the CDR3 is TGCAGTGCCAGTTATCTACAGCAGCCCCAGCATTTT.

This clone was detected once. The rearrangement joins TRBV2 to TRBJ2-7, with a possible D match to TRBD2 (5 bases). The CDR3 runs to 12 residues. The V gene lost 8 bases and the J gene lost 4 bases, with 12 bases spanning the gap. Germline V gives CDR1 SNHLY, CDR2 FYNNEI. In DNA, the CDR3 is TGTGCCAGCTTCGGGTGGGAGTACGAGCAGTACTTC. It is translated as CASFGWEYEQYF.

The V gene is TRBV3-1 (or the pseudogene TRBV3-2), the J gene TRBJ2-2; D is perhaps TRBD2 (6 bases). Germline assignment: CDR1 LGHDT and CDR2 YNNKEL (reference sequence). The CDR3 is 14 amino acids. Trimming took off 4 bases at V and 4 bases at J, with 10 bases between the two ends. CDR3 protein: CASSPAGPTGELFF. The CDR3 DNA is TGTGCCAGCAGCCCGGCGGGGCCCACCGGGGAGCTGTTTTTT.

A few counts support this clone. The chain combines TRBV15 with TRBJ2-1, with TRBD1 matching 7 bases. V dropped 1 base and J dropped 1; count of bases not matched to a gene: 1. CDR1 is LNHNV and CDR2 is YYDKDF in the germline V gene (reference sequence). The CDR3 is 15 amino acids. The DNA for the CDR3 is TGTGCCACCAGCAGAGGACAGGGTTCCTACAATGAGCAGTTCTTC. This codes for CATSRGQGSYNEQFF. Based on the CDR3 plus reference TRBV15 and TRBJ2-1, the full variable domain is DAMVIQNPRYQVTQFGKPVTLSCSQTLNHNVMYWYQQKSSQAPKLLFHYYDKDFNNEADTPDNFQSRRPNTSFCFLDIRSPGLGDTAMYLCATSRGQGSYNEQFFGPGTRLTVL.

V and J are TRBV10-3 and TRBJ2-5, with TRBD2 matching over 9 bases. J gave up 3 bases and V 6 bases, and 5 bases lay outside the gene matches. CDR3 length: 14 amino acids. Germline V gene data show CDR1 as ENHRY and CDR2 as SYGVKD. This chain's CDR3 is CAIRSGLAKETQYF. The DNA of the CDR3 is TGTGCCATCAGATCGGGACTAGCTAAAGAGACCCAGTACTTC.

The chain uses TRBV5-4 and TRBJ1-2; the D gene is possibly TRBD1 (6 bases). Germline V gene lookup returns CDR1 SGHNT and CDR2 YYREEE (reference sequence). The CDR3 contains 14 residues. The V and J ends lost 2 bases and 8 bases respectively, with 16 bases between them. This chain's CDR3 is CASSLAGTQQGYTF. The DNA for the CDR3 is TGTGCCAGCAGCTTAGCCGGGACACAGCAGGGCTACACCTTC.

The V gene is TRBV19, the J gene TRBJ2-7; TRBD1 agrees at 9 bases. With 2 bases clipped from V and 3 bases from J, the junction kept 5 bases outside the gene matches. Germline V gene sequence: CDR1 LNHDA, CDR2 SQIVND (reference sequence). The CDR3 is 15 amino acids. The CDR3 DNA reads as TGTGCCAGTAGTATATTTGGACAGGGGAGCTACGAGCAGTACTTC. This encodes CASSIFGQGSYEQYF.

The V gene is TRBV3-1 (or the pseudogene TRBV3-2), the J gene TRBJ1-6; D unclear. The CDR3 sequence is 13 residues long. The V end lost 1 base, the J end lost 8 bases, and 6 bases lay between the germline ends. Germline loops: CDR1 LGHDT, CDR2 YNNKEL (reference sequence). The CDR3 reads CASSQVRYSPLHF. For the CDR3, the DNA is TGTGCCAGCAGCCAAGTCCGGTATTCACCCCTCCACTTT.

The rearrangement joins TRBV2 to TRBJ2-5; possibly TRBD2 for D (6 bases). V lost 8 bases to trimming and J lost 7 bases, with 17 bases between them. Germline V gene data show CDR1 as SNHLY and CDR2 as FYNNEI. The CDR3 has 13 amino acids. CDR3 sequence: CASQRAPRVTQYF. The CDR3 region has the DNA TGTGCCAGCCAGCGGGCCCCGCGCGTGACCCAGTACTTC.